This T cell receptor beta chain emerged from a study of CD8 T cells in Susac syndrome. Reverse transcription of about 0.45 to 1 ug RNA was performed with random hexamers. One entry per CDR3 protein results from TCRdb running MiXCR on the immunoSEQ multiplex PCR reads. Of 100,000 to 150,000 distinct CDR3 sequences listed, around 96% are singletons. The controls were healthy donors who were matched for age and sex. Deletions cut 2 bases from V and 3 bases from J, with 8 bases between. This CDR3 has 12 residues. From germline, CDR1 is SQVTM and CDR2 ANQGSEA. The receptor was derived from a human donor in good health. This chain links TRBV29-1 with TRBJ2-7; weak D call: TRBD2 (5 bases). The sequenced sample was CD4+ T cells from PBMCs. CDR3 DNA sequence: TGCAGCGTTGAAAAAGCGGACTACGAGCAGTACTTC. Amino acid sequence: CSVEKADYEQYF.